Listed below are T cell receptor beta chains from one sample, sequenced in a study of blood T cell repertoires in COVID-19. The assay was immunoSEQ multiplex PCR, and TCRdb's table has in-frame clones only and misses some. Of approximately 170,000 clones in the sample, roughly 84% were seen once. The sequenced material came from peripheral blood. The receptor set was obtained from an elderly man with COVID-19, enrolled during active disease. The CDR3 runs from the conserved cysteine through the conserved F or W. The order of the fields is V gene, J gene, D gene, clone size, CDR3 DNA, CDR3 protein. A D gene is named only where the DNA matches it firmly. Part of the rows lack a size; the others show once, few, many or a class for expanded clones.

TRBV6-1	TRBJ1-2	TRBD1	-	TGTGCCAGCAGTAAAGGGGGCAGGCCTACAGCTAACTATGGCTACACCTTC	CASSKGGRPTANYGYTF
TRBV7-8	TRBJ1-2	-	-	TGTGCCAGCAGCTTTCCAGGGCGCGGCTACACCTTC	CASSFPGRGYTF
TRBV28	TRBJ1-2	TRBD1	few	TGTGCCAGCAGATCGACAGGGGACAACTATGGCTACACCTTC	CASRSTGDNYGYTF
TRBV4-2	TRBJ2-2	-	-	TGTGCCAGCAGCCATAAGACAGGAGATACCGGGGAGCTGTTTTTT	CASSHKTGDTGELFF
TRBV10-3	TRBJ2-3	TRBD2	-	TGTGCCATCAGTGAGCCAGCGGGGGGGCCGGATACGCAGTATTTT	CAISEPAGGPDTQYF
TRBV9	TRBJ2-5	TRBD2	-	TGTGCCAGCAGCGTAGGCGGTCTAGCGGGGGCCGAGACCCAGTACTTC	CASSVGGLAGAETQYF
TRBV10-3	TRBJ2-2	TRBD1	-	TGTGCCATCAGTCGACCGGGACAGGGGACCGGGGAGCTGTTTTTT	CAISRPGQGTGELFF
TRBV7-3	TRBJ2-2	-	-	TGTGCCAGCAGCTTAAGCAGGGCTCACACCGGGGAGCTGTTTTTT	CASSLSRAHTGELFF
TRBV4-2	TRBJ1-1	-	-	TGTGCCAGCAGCCAAGAAGCGGGAAACACTGAAGCTTTCTTT	CASSQEAGNTEAFF
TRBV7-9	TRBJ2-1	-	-	TGTGCCAGCAGCTCCGGACTGGAAGTCTACAATGAGCAGTTCTTC	CASSSGLEVYNEQFF
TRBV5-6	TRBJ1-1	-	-	TGTGCCAGCAGCCCCGTCGGGGGGCTGCGCACTGAAGCTTTCTTT	CASSPVGGLRTEAFF
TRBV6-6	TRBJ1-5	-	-	TGTGCCAGTGCTTACGGGGGGGGTCAGCCCCAGCATTTT	CASAYGGGQPQHF
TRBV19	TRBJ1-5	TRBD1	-	TGTGCCAGTAGTTCGGACAGGACTTATAGCAATCAGCCCCAGCATTTT	CASSSDRTYSNQPQHF
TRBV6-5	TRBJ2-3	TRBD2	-	TGTGCCAGCAGTTTCCTAGCGGGGGGGGCCACAGATACGCAGTATTTT	CASSFLAGGATDTQYF
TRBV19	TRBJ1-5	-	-	TGTGCCAGTACCACCCAGCAGGGAAAGGGTAATCAGCCCCAGCATTTT	CASTTQQGKGNQPQHF
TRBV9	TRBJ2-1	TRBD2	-	TGTGCCAGCAGCGTAGAGACTAGCGGATACAATGAGCAGTTCTTC	CASSVETSGYNEQFF
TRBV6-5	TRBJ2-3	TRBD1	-	TGTGCCAGCAGGAGAGACAGGGAAGTCAGGTATACGCAGTATTTT	CASRRDREVRYTQYF
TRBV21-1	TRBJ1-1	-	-	TGTGCCAGCAGCAAAGATAGGCCAGGGATCCTTCTTAACACTGAAGCTTTCTTT	CASSKDRPGILLNTEAFF
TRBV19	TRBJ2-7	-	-	TGTGCCAGTAGTATGAGGGCGGGGAACTACGAGCAGTACTTC	CASSMRAGNYEQYF
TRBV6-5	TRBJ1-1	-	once	TGTGCCAGCAGGATAACAGGAAAGAACACTGAAGCTTTCTTT	CASRITGKNTEAFF
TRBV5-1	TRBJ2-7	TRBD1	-	TGCGCCAGCAGCCGGACAGGGAGCTCCTACGAGCAGTACTTC	CASSRTGSSYEQYF
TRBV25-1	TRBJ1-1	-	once	TGTGCCAGCAGGGGGGGTTTGGGGATTAGCACTGAAGCTTTCTTT	CASRGGLGISTEAFF
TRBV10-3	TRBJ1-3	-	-	TGTGCCATCAGTGATGGCCGCGCGGGTAACACCATATATTTT	CAISDGRAGNTIYF
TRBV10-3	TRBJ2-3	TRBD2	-	TGTGCCATCAGTGAGTCGGGGGGGGGCACAGATACGCAGTATTTT	CAISESGGGTDTQYF
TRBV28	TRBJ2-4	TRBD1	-	TGTGCCAGCAGTATTGGACAGGGGGGAAACATTCAGTACTTC	CASSIGQGGNIQYF
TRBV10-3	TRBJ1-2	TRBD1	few	TGTGCCATCAGTGACCAAGACAGGGGGCCTCTTGGCTACACCTTC	CAISDQDRGPLGYTF
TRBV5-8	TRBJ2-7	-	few	TGTGCCAGCAGCTTGTTAGGAGGGACTCCGTACTTC	CASSLLGGTPYF
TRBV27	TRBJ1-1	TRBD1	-	TGTGCCAGCAACTCGGACAGGGAAAGGCGAGCTTTCTTT	CASNSDRERRAFF
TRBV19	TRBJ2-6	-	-	TGTGCCAGTAGTATAATCCGCACTAGGACCCTCTCTGGGGCCAACGTCCTGACTTTC	CASSIIRTRTLSGANVLTF
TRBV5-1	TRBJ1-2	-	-	TGCGCCAGCAGCTTGCAAGGGGCGGATGGCTACACCTTC	CASSLQGADGYTF
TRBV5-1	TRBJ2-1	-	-	TGCGCCAGCAGCCCCCGACTGGGCAATGAGCAGTTCTTC	CASSPRLGNEQFF
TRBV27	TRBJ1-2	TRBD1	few	TGTGCCAGCAGACCAACAGGGGGCGATGGCTACACCTTC	CASRPTGGDGYTF
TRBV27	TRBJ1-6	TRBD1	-	TGTGCCAGCACCCTTAGGGTGAGACAGGGCTATAATTCACCCCTCCACTTT	CASTLRVRQGYNSPLHF
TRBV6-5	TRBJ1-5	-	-	TGTGCCAGCGGGGCTGGGAGGAATCAGCCCCAGCATTTT	CASGAGRNQPQHF
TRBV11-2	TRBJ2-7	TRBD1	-	TGTGCCAGCAGCTCCCAGGGGGCCATCGAGCAGTACTTC	CASSSQGAIEQYF
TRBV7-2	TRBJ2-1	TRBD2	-	TGTGCCAGCAGCTTAACTAGCGGGGGCTCTTCCTACAATGAGCAGTTCTTC	CASSLTSGGSSYNEQFF
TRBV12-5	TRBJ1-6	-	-	TGTGCTAGTGGTGCGCGGGGAGGACCCCTCCACTTT	CASGARGGPLHF
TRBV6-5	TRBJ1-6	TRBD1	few	TGTGCCAGCAGTTCGACCGGGACAGGCCCCTCACTCCTCCACTTT	CASSSTGTGPSLLHF
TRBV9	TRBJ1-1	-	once	TGTGCCAGCAGCTTCCAGACTCAGAACACTGAAGCTTTCTTT	CASSFQTQNTEAFF
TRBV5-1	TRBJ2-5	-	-	TGCGCCAGCAGCTTGGGGATGCGGTGGGAGACCCAGTACTTC	CASSLGMRWETQYF
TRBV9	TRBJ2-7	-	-	TGTGCCAGCAGCGTTACAGGGACCCACGAGCAGTACTTC	CASSVTGTHEQYF
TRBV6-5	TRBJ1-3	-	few	TGTGCCAGCAGTTCTGCGGGCTCTGGAAACACCATATATTTT	CASSSAGSGNTIYF